The 20 T cell receptor beta chains presented below share a single source sample, sequenced in a study of vaccination and CD4 T cells after COVID-19 (dated 2022 in TCRdb). The sample's treatment or condition label is to be understood as: approximately nine-day PBMC culture with coronavirus spike peptide pools or control peptides (ViraFEST assay). Receptors were amplified or captured by PCR. Sequenced using an Illumina iSeq 100. DNA from cultured CD4+ T cells was subjected to TCR sequencing with the Oncomine TCR Beta short-read assay at the Johns Hopkins FTIC core. TCRdb trimmed public reads at Q25 via fastp, called clones via MiXCR and kept in-frame beta chains. Each CDR3 protein gets just one entry, which takes the most common genes and DNA from the rows behind it. Present in this sample are approximately 16,000 distinct CDR3 sequences, around a third of which were seen just once. In total, the top ten clones hold about 23% of the sample.

Antigens for these TCRs are unknown. The sample in question was CD4+ T cells from blood, cultured in vitro, obtained before SARS-CoV-2 vaccination. The receptors originated from a human donor who received a COVID-19 vaccine.

This clonotype was seen once. This chain connects TRBV7-9 to TRBJ2-7; weak D call: TRBD2 (6 bases). CDR1 and CDR2 (germline): SEHNR, FQNEAQ (reference sequence). CDR3 length: 14 amino acids. Between the trimmed V and J ends, which lost 3 bases and 0 bases, there was a span of 9 bases. CDR3 sequence reads: CASSFDGGSYEQYF. CDR3 nucleotide sequence: TGTGCCAGCAGCTTCGACGGGGGCTCCTACGAGCAGTACTTC. Together with reference TRBV7-9 and TRBJ2-7, the CDR3 gives the full variable domain: DTGVSQNPRHKITKRGQNVTFRCDPISEHNRLYWYRQTLGQGPEFLTYFQNEAQLEKSRLLSDRFSAERPKGSFSTLEIQRTEQGDSAMYLCASSFDGGSYEQYFGPGTRLTVT.

This clonotype has a handful of counts. This chain links TRBV15 with TRBJ2-2; the D gene is possibly TRBD1 (6 bases). Germline V gene sequence: CDR1 LNHNV, CDR2 YYDKDF (reference sequence). V was cut by 4 bases and J by 1 base, with 16 bases left in between. The CDR3 runs to 17 residues. CDR3 nucleotides: TGTGCCACCAGCATCCAAACCGGGACAAGGAACACCGGGGAGCTGTTTTTT. Translating it yields CATSIQTGTRNTGELFF.

The sample holds a few counts of this clonotype. The CDR3 sequence is CASSRDFSTDTQYF. In nucleotides, the CDR3 is TGTGCCAGCAGCAGGGACTTTAGCACAGATACGCAGTATTTT. The J gene is TRBJ2-3, the V gene TRBV5-4, with D tentatively TRBD2 (6 bases). Germline CDR1 SGHNT, CDR2 YYREEE (reference sequence). Trimming took off 4 bases at V and 0 bases at J, with 9 bases between the two ends. This CDR3 has 14 residues.

This rearrangement joins TRBV20-1 to TRBJ2-3, with 15 bases lining up with TRBD2. The germline gives CDR1 DFQATT, CDR2 SNEGSKA (reference sequence). J gave up 4 bases and V 4 bases, and 12 bases lay outside the gene matches. This CDR3 is 18 amino acids long. CDR3 in amino acids: CSAKWTSGGAGRADTQYF. CDR3 DNA: TGCAGTGCTAAATGGACTAGCGGGGGGGCCGGTCGGGCAGATACGCAGTATTTT.

This rearrangement joins TRBV2 to TRBJ2-5; no clear D gene. Trimming left V 5 bases short and J 3 bases short, with 4 bases between. The CDR3 length is 11 residues. Per germline, CDR1 SNHLY and CDR2 FYNNEI. CDR3 protein: CASSYEETQYF. The CDR3 region has the DNA TGTGCCAGCAGTTATGAAGAGACCCAGTACTTC.

This clonotype was recorded a few times. This chain links TRBV20-1 with TRBJ1-5; no reliable D call. Trimming cost V 6 bases and J 0 bases, with 12 bases left between them. Per germline, CDR1 DFQATT and CDR2 SNEGSKA (reference sequence). The CDR3 sequence is 14 residues long. CDR3 protein: CSARAGNSNQPQHF. For the CDR3, the DNA is TGCAGTGCCCGGGCCGGGAATAGCAATCAGCCCCAGCATTTT.

This clonotype was detected a few times. The V and J genes are TRBV14 and TRBJ1-2; D possibly corresponds to TRBD1 (5 bases). Germline V CDR1 and CDR2: SGHDN, FVKESK. V shed 4 bases and J shed 3 bases, with 9 bases lying between them. The CDR3 runs 13 residues. The CDR3 bases are TGTGCCAGCAGCCTCAGGGTTTACTATGGCTACACCTTC. Its translation is CASSLRVYYGYTF.

V is TRBV6-1 and J is TRBJ1-4; 9 bases align to TRBD1. The CDR3 is made up of 13 amino acids. CDR1 and CDR2 from the germline V gene are MNHNS and SASEGT. V shed 9 bases, J shed 6 bases, and the junction held 5 bases outside the gene matches. This CDR3 reads CARGDRDDEKLFF. The CDR3 DNA is TGTGCCAGGGGGGACAGGGATGATGAAAAACTGTTTTTT.

CDR3 loop: CAWSVEDTHPYGYTF. The CDR3 DNA reads as TGTGCCTGGAGTGTAGAGGACACTCATCCCTATGGCTACACCTTC. The chain links TRBV30 to TRBJ1-2, with a possible D match to TRBD1 (5 bases). Germline V CDR1 and CDR2: GTSNPN, SVGIG (reference sequence). Trimming cost V 0 bases and J 4 bases, with 15 bases left between them. This CDR3 comprises 15 residues.

A few counts support this clonotype. CDR3 loop: CASSTAGRTAEAFF. In DNA, the CDR3 is TGCGCCAGCAGCACGGCAGGGCGCACCGCTGAAGCTTTCTTT. The rearrangement uses TRBV5-1 and TRBJ1-1; D might be TRBD1 (5 bases). Germline assignment: CDR1 SGHRS and CDR2 YFSETQ. Trimming took 4 bases from V and 6 from J, leaving 16 bases between them. There are 14 residues in the CDR3.

This clonotype was counted a few times. This chain links TRBV12-3 or TRBV12-4 with TRBJ1-2; tentatively, D is TRBD1 (6 bases). V was pared by 8 bases and J by 6 bases, with 19 bases between. The CDR3 runs 14 residues. The chain's CDR3 is CASGQQGRRNGYTF. The CDR3 DNA reads TGTGCCAGCGGCCAACAGGGACGACGGAATGGCTACACCTTC.

This clonotype was seen a few times. The V and J genes are TRBV4-1 and TRBJ2-1; 7 nucleotides align to TRBD1. V shed 4 bases, J shed 0 bases, and the junction held 6 bases outside the gene matches. CDR1 and CDR2 from the germline V gene are MGHRA and YSYEKL. This CDR3 is 16 amino acids long. The CDR3 here is CASSPGGARSYNEQFF. CDR3 in DNA: TGCGCCAGCAGCCCAGGGGGTGCTCGCTCCTACAATGAGCAGTTCTTC.

This clonotype came up a few times. The V gene is TRBV11-3, the J gene TRBJ1-1; D is ambiguous. Trimming removed 3 bases at V and 4 bases at J, with 21 bases between. Per the germline V gene, CDR1 is SGHNT and CDR2 is YENEEA. The CDR3 consists of 17 residues. This CDR3 is CASSLRFGPTGGTEAFF. The CDR3 DNA is TGTGCCAGCAGCTTGAGATTCGGGCCGACGGGCGGCACTGAAGCTTTCTTT.

This clonotype showed up just a few times. The chain recombines TRBV30 with TRBJ2-3, with D perhaps TRBD2 (5 bases). This CDR3 is 12 amino acids long. V was trimmed by 7 bases and J by 0 bases, leaving 8 bases between them. The germline V gene has CDR1 GTSNPN and CDR2 SVGIG (reference sequence). The CDR3 here is CAFGLSTDTQYF. DNA of the CDR3: TGTGCCTTCGGACTGAGCACAGATACGCAGTATTTT. Combining the CDR3 with reference TRBV30 and TRBJ2-3 gives the whole variable domain SQTIHQWPATLVQPVGSPLSLECTVEGTSNPNLYWYRQAAGRGLQLLFYSVGIGQISSEVPQNLSASRPQDRQFILSSKKLLLSDSGFYLCAFGLSTDTQYFGPGTRLTVL.

This chain links TRBV6-1 with TRBJ1-2; 12 bases are a match to TRBD1. The CDR3 spans 18 residues. Trimming took 1 base from V and 2 from J; bases not matched to a gene: 8. Germline CDR1 and CDR2: MNHNS and SASEGT. Here the CDR3 DNA reads TGTGCCAGCAGTGAAGGGACGGGACAGGGGGCTTCAAACTATGGCTACACCTTC. Translated: CASSEGTGQGASNYGYTF.

V and J are TRBV5-1 and TRBJ2-5; D is unclear. This CDR3 comprises 14 residues. Germline V CDR1 and CDR2: SGHRS, YFSETQ. Trimming pared 4 bases from V and 1 base from J, leaving 11 bases between. This CDR3 is CASSQLTSQETQYF. CDR3 nucleotide sequence: TGCGCCAGCAGCCAATTAACCTCCCAAGAGACCCAGTACTTC.

The J gene is TRBJ2-7, the V gene TRBV5-1; 11 bases are a match to TRBD1. Germline CDR1 SGHRS, CDR2 YFSETQ. This CDR3 region has 15 residues. V was clipped by 4 bases and J by 5 bases; unmatched bases: 8. The CDR3 sequence is CASSRSGQGEDEQYF. CDR3 in DNA: TGCGCCAGCAGCAGATCGGGACAGGGGGAAGACGAGCAGTACTTC.

This chain joins TRBV6-5 and TRBJ2-1; the D gene is possibly TRBD2 (6 bases). CDR1 and CDR2 (germline): MNHEY, SVGAGI. The CDR3 totals 16 residues. With 2 bases removed from V and 9 bases from J, the gap between germline ends came to 20 bases. The CDR3 protein is CASSYGYGLAIREQFF. CDR3 bases: TGTGCCAGCAGTTACGGGTATGGTCTAGCGATTCGTGAGCAGTTCTTC.

This clonotype has just a few counts. DNA of the CDR3: TGTGCCAGCAGTGCCCGACAGGGGGGGGACTATGGCTACACCTTC. Its translation: CASSARQGGDYGYTF. J is TRBJ1-2 and V is TRBV6-1; 9 nucleotides match TRBD1. Germline CDR1 MNHNS, CDR2 SASEGT. This CDR3 has 15 amino acids. V was pared by 4 bases and J by 3 bases, with 6 bases of the junction left unmatched.

The chain carries TRBV24-1 and TRBJ2-7; D not certain. CDR1 is KGHDR, CDR2 SFDVKD, per germline. The CDR3 is 13 amino acids. V lost 4 bases, J lost 2 bases, and 8 bases lay in between. The CDR3 sequence: CATSDRYTYEQYF. For the CDR3, the DNA is TGTGCCACCAGTGACAGATATACCTACGAGCAGTACTTC.